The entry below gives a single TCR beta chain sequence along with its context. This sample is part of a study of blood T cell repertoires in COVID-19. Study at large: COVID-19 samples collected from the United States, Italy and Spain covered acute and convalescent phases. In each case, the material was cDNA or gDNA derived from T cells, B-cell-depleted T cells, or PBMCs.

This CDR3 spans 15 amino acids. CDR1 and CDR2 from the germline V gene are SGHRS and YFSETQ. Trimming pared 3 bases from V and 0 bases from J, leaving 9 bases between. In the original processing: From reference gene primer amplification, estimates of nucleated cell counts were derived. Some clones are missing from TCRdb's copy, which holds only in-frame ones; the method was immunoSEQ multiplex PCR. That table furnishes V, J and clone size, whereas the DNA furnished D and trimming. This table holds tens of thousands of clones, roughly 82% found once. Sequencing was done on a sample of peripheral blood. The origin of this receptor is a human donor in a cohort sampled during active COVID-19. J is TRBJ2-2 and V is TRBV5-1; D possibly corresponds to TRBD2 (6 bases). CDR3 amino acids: CASSSSDANTGELFF. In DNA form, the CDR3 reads TGCGCCAGCAGCTCTAGCGACGCGAACACCGGGGAGCTGTTTTTT. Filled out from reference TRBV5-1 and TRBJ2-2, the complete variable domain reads KAGVTQTPRYLIKTRGQQVTLSCSPISGHRSVSWYQQTPGQGLQFLFEYFSETQRNKGNFPGRFSGRQFSNSRSEMNVSTLELGDSALYLCASSSSDANTGELFFGEGSRLTVL.